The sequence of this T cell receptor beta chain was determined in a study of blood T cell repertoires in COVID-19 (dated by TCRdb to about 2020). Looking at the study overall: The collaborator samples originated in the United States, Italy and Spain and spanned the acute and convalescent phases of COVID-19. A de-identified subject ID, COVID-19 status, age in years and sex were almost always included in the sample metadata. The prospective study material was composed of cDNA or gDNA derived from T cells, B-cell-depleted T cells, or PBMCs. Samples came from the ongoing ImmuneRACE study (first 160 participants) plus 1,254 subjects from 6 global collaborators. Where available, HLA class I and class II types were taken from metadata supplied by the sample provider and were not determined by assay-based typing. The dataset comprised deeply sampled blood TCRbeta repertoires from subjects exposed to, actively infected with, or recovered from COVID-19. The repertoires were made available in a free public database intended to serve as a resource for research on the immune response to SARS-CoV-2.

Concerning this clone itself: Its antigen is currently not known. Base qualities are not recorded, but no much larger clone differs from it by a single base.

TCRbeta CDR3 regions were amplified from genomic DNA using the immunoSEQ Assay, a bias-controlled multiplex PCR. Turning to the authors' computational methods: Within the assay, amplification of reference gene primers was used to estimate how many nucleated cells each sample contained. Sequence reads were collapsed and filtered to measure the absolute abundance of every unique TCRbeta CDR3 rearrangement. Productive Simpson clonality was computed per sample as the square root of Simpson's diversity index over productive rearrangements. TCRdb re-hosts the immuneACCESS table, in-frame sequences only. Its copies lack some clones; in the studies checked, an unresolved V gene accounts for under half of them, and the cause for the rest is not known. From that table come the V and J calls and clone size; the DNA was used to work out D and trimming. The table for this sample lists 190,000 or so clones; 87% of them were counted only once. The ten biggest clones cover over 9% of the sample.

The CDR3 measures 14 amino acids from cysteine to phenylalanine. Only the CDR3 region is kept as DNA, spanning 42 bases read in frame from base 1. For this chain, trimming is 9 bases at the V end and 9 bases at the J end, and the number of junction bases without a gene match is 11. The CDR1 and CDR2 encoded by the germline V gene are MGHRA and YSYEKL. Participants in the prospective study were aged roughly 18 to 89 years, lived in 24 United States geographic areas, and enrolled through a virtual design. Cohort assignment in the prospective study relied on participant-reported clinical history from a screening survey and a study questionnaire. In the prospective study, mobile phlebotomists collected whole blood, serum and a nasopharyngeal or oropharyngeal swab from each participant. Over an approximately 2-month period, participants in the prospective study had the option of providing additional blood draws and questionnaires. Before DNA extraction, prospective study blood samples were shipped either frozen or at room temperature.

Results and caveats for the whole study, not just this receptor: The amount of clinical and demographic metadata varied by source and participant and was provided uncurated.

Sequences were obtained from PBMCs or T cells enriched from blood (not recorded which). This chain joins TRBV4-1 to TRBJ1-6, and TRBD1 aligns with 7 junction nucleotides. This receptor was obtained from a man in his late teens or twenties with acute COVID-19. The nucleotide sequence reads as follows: TGCGCCAGTTGGGACAGCACAAGCCTTTCACCCCTCCACTTT. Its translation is CASWDSTSLSPLHF.